These 5 T cell receptor beta chains share one sample of origin, sequenced in a study of blood T cells in healthy people across ages. The use of a sample-barcoded 5' primer and a J-beta primer mix characterized a second PCR of about 6 to 12 cycles. In TCRdb, the 5' RACE reads were re-called with MiXCR into one record per CDR3 protein. The sample has around 850,000 distinct CDR3 sequences; under 40% are singletons. Sequenced material: blood. Receptors originate from a man aged 18 to 35 in good health.

The rearrangement uses TRBV12-3 or TRBV12-4 and TRBJ2-5; 7 nucleotides match TRBD2. The end of the DNA is better explained by TRBJ2-7, so the J call may be wrong. This CDR3 has 14 residues. The CDR3 spells CASSNKGLVLEQYF. CDR3 DNA: TGTGCCAGCAGTAACAAAGGACTAGTTCTCGAGCAGTACTTC.

The rearrangement uses TRBV29-1 and TRBJ2-1, with TRBD2 matching over 16 bases. Trimming took 6 bases from V and 9 from J; bases not matched to a gene: 14. Germline CDR1 is SQVTM and CDR2 is ANQGSEA. The length of the CDR3 is 17 residues. CDR3 DNA: TGCAGCGTCCATGGGACTAGCGGGAGGGCCTACATGGGTGAGCAGTTCTTC. It codes for CSVHGTSGRAYMGEQFF.

There are a few counts of this clonotype. J is TRBJ2-3 and V is TRBV7-9; 12 bases agree with TRBD2. Germline V CDR1 and CDR2: SEHNR, FQNEAQ (reference sequence). The V and J ends lost 5 bases and 2 bases, in that order; junction bases with no gene match: 5. The CDR3 has 16 amino acids. The CDR3 is CASSTTSGGLTDTQYF. The CDR3 nucleotides are TGTGCCAGCAGCACGACTAGCGGGGGACTCACAGATACGCAGTATTTT.

This clonotype was detected only a few times. This rearrangement joins TRBV5-1 to TRBJ2-3; TRBD1 or TRBD2 may be the D gene (5 bases each). The germline V and J ends were trimmed by 7 bases and 2 bases, with 11 bases remaining between them. Germline values: CDR1 SGHRS, CDR2 YFSETQ. CDR3 size: 13 residues. The CDR3 region is CASGDGATDTQYF. The CDR3 region has the DNA TGCGCCAGCGGGGACGGAGCCACAGATACGCAGTATTTT. The whole variable domain, filled in from reference TRBV5-1 and TRBJ2-3, reads KAGVTQTPRYLIKTRGQQVTLSCSPISGHRSVSWYQQTPGQGLQFLFEYFSETQRNKGNFPGRFSGRQFSNSRSEMNVSTLELGDSALYLCASGDGATDTQYFGPGTRLTVL.

V is TRBV15 and J is TRBJ1-3, with TRBD1 identical over 7 bases. The germline V gene has CDR1 LNHNV and CDR2 YYDKDF (reference sequence). The V gene end was trimmed by 1 base and the J gene end by 0 bases; junction bases not matched to a gene: 3. The CDR3 runs 16 residues. Here the CDR3 DNA reads TGTGCCACCAGCAGAGCTACAGGGGACTCTGGAAACACCATATATTTT. As protein: CATSRATGDSGNTIYF.